The rows below give T cell receptor beta chains drawn from one sample of a study of blood T cells in healthy people across ages. One entry per CDR3 protein, called by TCRdb with MiXCR from the 5' RACE reads. The repertoire has 1.5 million to 2 million distinct CDR3 sequences, roughly 27% of them found once; the top ten carry over 7%. Source material: blood. All receptors come from a woman in her 30s in good health. The CDR3 runs from the conserved cysteine through the conserved F or W. D genes are given only for firm matches. Clone sizes are given selectively: once, few, many, or a class where the clone is expanded.

d_call,v_call,clone_size,j_call,cdr3_nt,cdr3_aa
NA,TRBV7-9,NA,TRBJ1-3,TGTGCCAGCAGCCGGGAGGGGATCCCCTCTGGAAACACCATATATTTT,CASSREGIPSGNTIYF
NA,TRBV15,few,TRBJ2-1,TGTGCCACCGGCCGCCAATTGGGTTATGAGCAGTTCTTC,CATGRQLGYEQFF
NA,TRBV25-1,NA,TRBJ1-5,TGTGCCAGCAGTGAATATAACCAAAATCAGCCCCAGCATTTT,CASSEYNQNQPQHF
NA,TRBV6-5,NA,TRBJ1-1,TGTGCCAGCAGTTACTTAAAAAGGGGAACTGAAGCTTTCTTT,CASSYLKRGTEAFF
TRBD1,TRBV4-2,NA,TRBJ1-4,TGTGCCAGCAGTCCTGACAGGGGCTCCCGAAAACTGTTTTTT,CASSPDRGSRKLFF
NA,TRBV10-2,few,TRBJ1-5,TGCGCCAGCAGTGTGGGCAGGGAACAGCCCCAGCATTTT,CASSVGREQPQHF
TRBD1,TRBV20-1,many,TRBJ2-5,TGCAGTGCTCATTCACGGGACAGTCAAGAGACCCAGTACTTC,CSAHSRDSQETQYF
TRBD2,TRBV19,NA,TRBJ2-1,TGTGCCAGTCGACTAGCGGGAGACTCCTACAATGAGCAGTTCTTC,CASRLAGDSYNEQFF
TRBD1,TRBV2,many,TRBJ2-1,TGTGCCAGCAGTCGCGGACAGGGGGGCTACAATGAGCAGTTCTTC,CASSRGQGGYNEQFF
NA,TRBV2,NA,TRBJ2-4,TGTGCCAGCCGGGGAGGGGGGACCAAAAACATTCAGTACTTC,CASRGGGTKNIQYF
NA,TRBV10-2,NA,TRBJ2-3,TGCGCCAGCATTTCCGGCCAGGGCCGAGATACGCAGTATTTT,CASISGQGRDTQYF
NA,TRBV4-2,few,TRBJ1-2,TGTGCCAGCAGCCAAAACCCGAACTATGGCTACACCTTC,CASSQNPNYGYTF
NA,TRBV6-1,NA,TRBJ1-1,TGTGCCAGCAGTGAACCGATCACAGTGTTCACTGAAGCTTTCTTT,CASSEPITVFTEAFF
TRBD2,TRBV6-5,few,TRBJ2-7,TGTGCCAGCAGTTACGCCGCCCCGGGACTAGCGGGAGGAACATACGAGCAGTACTTC,CASSYAAPGLAGGTYEQYF
TRBD1,TRBV20-1,NA,TRBJ2-5,TGCAGTGCTAGAGTGGCTACAGGGGAAGAGACCCAGTACTTC,CSARVATGEETQYF
TRBD2,TRBV19,few,TRBJ2-7,TGTGCCAGTAGTATATATGGTCCTAGCGGGAGTTACTCCTACGAGCAGTACTTC,CASSIYGPSGSYSYEQYF
NA,TRBV20-1,few,TRBJ2-1,TGCAGTGCTAGGGATTATGGGAAGATGTCTACAAGGGAGCAGTTCTTC,CSARDYGKMSTREQFF
NA,TRBV7-9,NA,TRBJ2-1,TGTGCCAGCAGCTCCGTTACAGGTTACAATGAGCAGTTCTTC,CASSSVTGYNEQFF
NA,TRBV27,many,TRBJ2-7,TGTGCCAGCAAATCCAGGGCCTCCTACGAGCAGTACTTC,CASKSRASYEQYF
NA,TRBV18,many,TRBJ1-1,TGTGCCAGCTCCCCAAGGGAGGGATACACTGAAGCTTTCTTT,CASSPREGYTEAFF
TRBD1,TRBV30,few,TRBJ1-4,TGTGCCTGCTTCGACAGGGCGGGCGAAAAACTGTTTTTT,CACFDRAGEKLFF
TRBD1,TRBV6-5,NA,TRBJ1-6,TGTGCCAGCACCTACAGGGGGGTGAGATCACCCCTCCACTTT,CASTYRGVRSPLHF
TRBD2,TRBV20-1,NA,TRBJ2-1,TGCAGTGCTCCCTGGGGAGGGTACAATGAGCAGTTCTTC,CSAPWGGYNEQFF
TRBD1,TRBV7-9,NA,TRBJ2-7,TGTGCCAGCAGCACTCAGACAGGGGGCATTAAGGACGAGCAGTACTTC,CASSTQTGGIKDEQYF
NA,TRBV12-3/TRBV12-4,many,TRBJ2-7,TGTGCCAGCAGTATGTATGGGGAGAGGGGCGAGCAGTACTTC,CASSMYGERGEQYF
TRBD2,TRBV5-1,NA,TRBJ2-2,TGCGCCAGCAGATTACTAGCGGGGATAGAGACCGGGGAGCTGTTTTTT,CASRLLAGIETGELFF
TRBD1,TRBV6-8,few,TRBJ1-5,TGTGCCAGCAGTTACTCGATTAAGGGACAGGGTCTCCCTTATAGCAATCAGCCCCAGCATTTT,CASSYSIKGQGLPYSNQPQHF
NA,TRBV5-5,NA,TRBJ2-2,TGTGCCAGCAACCGGCGCGGGGACACCGGGGAGCTGTTTTTT,CASNRRGDTGELFF
NA,TRBV20-1,few,TRBJ1-2,TGCAGTGCTAGATATGGGGGCTACACCTTC,CSARYGGYTF
NA,TRBV12-3/TRBV12-4,few,TRBJ2-3,TGTGCCAGCAGCCCCCCGGGACTGCGCACAGATACGCAGTATTTT,CASSPPGLRTDTQYF
TRBD1,TRBV18,NA,TRBJ2-3,TGTGCCAGCTCACCAAACCAAGACAGGGGGTACACAGATACGCAGTATTTT,CASSPNQDRGYTDTQYF
TRBD2,TRBV10-1,NA,TRBJ2-7,TGCGCCAGCAGTCCCCAGGGAGCGGGGGGAACCTACAAGCAGTACTTC,CASSPQGAGGTYKQYF
NA,TRBV7-9,NA,TRBJ1-1,TGTGCCAGCAGCTTAAATGGGGCGACTGAAGCTTTCTTT,CASSLNGATEAFF
TRBD1,TRBV20-1,few,TRBJ2-1,TGCAGTGCTAGAGATCTGAGACAGGGACCCGAGCAGTTCTTC,CSARDLRQGPEQFF
TRBD1,TRBV25-1,few,TRBJ2-7,TGTGCCAGCAAGGCACAGGGGTGGGGCGAGCAGTACTTC,CASKAQGWGEQYF
NA,TRBV15,many,TRBJ2-1,TGTGCCACCAGCAGAGGGACGGCTTATGAGCAGTTCTTC,CATSRGTAYEQFF
NA,TRBV7-7,few,TRBJ2-1,TGTGCCAGCAGCGACCCTCCCAATGAGCAGTTCTTC,CASSDPPNEQFF
TRBD2,TRBV9,NA,TRBJ2-1,TGTGCCAGCAGCCGAGCGGGGGGGACTAGCGGGGGGAGCTCCTACAATGAGCAGTTCTTC,CASSRAGGTSGGSSYNEQFF
NA,TRBV9,NA,TRBJ1-2,TGTGCCAGCAGCCCCCACGTTGAGAATGGCTACACCTTC,CASSPHVENGYTF
TRBD2,TRBV12-5,NA,TRBJ2-1,TGTGCTAGTGCCCAGGGAGTGGGACTAGCGCACAATGAGCAGTTCTTC,CASAQGVGLAHNEQFF
NA,TRBV6-5,few,TRBJ2-7,TGTGCCAGCAGTAACACAAACAATGAGCAGTACTTC,CASSNTNNEQYF